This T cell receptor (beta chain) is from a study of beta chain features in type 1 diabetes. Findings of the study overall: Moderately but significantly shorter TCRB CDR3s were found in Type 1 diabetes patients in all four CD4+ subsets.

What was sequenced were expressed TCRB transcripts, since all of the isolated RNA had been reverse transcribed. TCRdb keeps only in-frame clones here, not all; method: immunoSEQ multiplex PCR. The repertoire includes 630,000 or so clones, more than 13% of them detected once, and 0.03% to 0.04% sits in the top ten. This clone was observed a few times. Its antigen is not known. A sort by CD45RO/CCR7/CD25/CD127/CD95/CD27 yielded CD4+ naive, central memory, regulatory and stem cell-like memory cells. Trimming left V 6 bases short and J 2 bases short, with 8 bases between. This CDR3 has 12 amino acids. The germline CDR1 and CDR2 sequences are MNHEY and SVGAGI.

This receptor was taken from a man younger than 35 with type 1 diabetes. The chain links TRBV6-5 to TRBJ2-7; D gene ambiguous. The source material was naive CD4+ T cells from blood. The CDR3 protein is CASRLTPYEQYF. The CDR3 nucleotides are TGTGCCAGCAGACTGACTCCCTACGAGCAGTACTTC.